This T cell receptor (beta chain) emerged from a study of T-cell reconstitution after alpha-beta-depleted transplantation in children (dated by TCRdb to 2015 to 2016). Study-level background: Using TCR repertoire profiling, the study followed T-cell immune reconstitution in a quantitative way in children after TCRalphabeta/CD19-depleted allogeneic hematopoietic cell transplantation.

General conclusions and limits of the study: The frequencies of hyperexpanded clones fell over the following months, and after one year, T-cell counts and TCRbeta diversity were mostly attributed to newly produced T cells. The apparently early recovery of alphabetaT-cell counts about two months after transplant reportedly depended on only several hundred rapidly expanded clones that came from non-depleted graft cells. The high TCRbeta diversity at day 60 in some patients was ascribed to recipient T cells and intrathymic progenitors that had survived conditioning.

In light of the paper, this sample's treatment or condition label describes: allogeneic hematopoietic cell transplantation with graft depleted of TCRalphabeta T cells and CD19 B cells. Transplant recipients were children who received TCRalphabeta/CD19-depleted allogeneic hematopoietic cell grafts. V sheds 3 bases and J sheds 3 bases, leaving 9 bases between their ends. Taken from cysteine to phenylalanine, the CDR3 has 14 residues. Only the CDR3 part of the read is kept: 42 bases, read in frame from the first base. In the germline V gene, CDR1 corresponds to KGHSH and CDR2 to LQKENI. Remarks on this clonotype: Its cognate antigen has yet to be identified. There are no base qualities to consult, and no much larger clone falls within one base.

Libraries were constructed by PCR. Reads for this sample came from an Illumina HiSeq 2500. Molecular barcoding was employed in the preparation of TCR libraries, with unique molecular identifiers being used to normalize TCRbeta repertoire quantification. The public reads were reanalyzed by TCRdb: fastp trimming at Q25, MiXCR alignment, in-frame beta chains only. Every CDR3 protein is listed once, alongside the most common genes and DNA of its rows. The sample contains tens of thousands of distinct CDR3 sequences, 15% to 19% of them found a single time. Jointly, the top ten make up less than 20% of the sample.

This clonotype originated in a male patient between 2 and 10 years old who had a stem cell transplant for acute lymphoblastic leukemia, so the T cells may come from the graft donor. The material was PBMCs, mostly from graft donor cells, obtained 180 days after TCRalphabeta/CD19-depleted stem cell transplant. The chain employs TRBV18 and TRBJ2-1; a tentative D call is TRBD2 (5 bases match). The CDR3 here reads CASSPLSVYNEQFF. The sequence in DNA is TGTGCCAGCTCACCGCTTAGCGTCTACAATGAGCAGTTCTTC.